Listed below are T cell receptor beta chains from one sample, sequenced in a study of cytomegalovirus exposure and HLA in healthy donors. Assay used: immunoSEQ multiplex PCR; TCRdb lists only in-frame clones, some missing. Recorded for this sample: tens of thousands of clones. Sequenced material: PBMCs. These receptors all come from a woman aged 25 to 45 in good health and CMV-seronegative. CDR3s include the opening cysteine and the closing phenylalanine or tryptophan. Fields, in order: V gene, J gene, D gene, CDR3 protein, CDR3 DNA. A D gene is named only where the DNA matches it firmly.

v_call: TRBV7-9; j_call: TRBJ2-1; d_call: .; cdr3_aa: CASSLWAGSSYNEQFF; cdr3_nt: TGTGCCAGCAGCTTATGGGCGGGGAGCTCCTACAATGAGCAGTTCTTC
v_call: TRBV6-5; j_call: TRBJ1-2; d_call: .; cdr3_aa: CAAGEGVHGYTF; cdr3_nt: TGTGCCGCCGGGGAGGGGGTCCATGGCTACACCTTC
v_call: TRBV5-4; j_call: TRBJ1-4; d_call: .; cdr3_aa: CASSSRPGALNEKLFF; cdr3_nt: TGTGCCAGCAGTTCTCGCCCGGGAGCACTAAATGAAAAACTGTTTTTT
v_call: TRBV6-5; j_call: TRBJ2-7; d_call: TRBD1; cdr3_aa: CASSYQGAPYEQYF; cdr3_nt: TGTGCCAGCAGTTACCAGGGGGCACCCTACGAGCAGTACTTC
v_call: TRBV5-1; j_call: TRBJ2-7; d_call: TRBD1; cdr3_aa: CASSFRTGGVEQYF; cdr3_nt: TGCGCCAGCAGCTTCCGGACAGGGGGCGTCGAGCAGTACTTC
v_call: TRBV27; j_call: TRBJ2-7; d_call: .; cdr3_aa: CASSLTSYSYEQYF; cdr3_nt: TGTGCCAGCAGTTTAACTAGCTACTCCTACGAGCAGTACTTC
v_call: TRBV9; j_call: TRBJ2-7; d_call: .; cdr3_aa: CASGPDSYEQYF; cdr3_nt: TGTGCCAGCGGCCCAGACAGCTACGAGCAGTACTTC
v_call: TRBV4-2; j_call: TRBJ1-2; d_call: .; cdr3_aa: CASSQVSETERGYTF; cdr3_nt: TGTGCCAGCAGCCAAGTCTCAGAAACTGAGCGCGGCTACACCTTC
v_call: TRBV15; j_call: TRBJ2-5; d_call: TRBD1; cdr3_aa: CATRRTGQETQYF; cdr3_nt: TGTGCCACCAGGAGGACAGGTCAAGAGACCCAGTACTTC
v_call: TRBV15; j_call: TRBJ1-6; d_call: TRBD1; cdr3_aa: CATSFSGTGTSPLHF; cdr3_nt: TGTGCCACCAGTTTTTCCGGGACAGGGACCTCACCCCTCCACTTT
v_call: TRBV27; j_call: TRBJ2-3; d_call: .; cdr3_aa: CASGLRGNPSADTQYF; cdr3_nt: TGTGCCAGCGGACTACGGGGCAATCCTAGCGCAGATACGCAGTATTTT
v_call: TRBV19; j_call: TRBJ2-7; d_call: .; cdr3_aa: CASSQGLYEQYF; cdr3_nt: TGTGCCAGTAGTCAGGGTCTCTACGAGCAGTACTTC
v_call: TRBV30; j_call: TRBJ2-3; d_call: TRBD1; cdr3_aa: CALDRTGTRNTQYF; cdr3_nt: TGTGCCCTCGACCGGACAGGGACACGGAATACGCAGTATTTT
v_call: TRBV6-5; j_call: TRBJ2-5; d_call: TRBD2; cdr3_aa: CASSLGLADQETQYF; cdr3_nt: TGTGCCAGCAGTTTGGGACTAGCGGATCAAGAGACCCAGTACTTC
v_call: TRBV9; j_call: TRBJ2-7; d_call: TRBD2; cdr3_aa: CASSVGLAGIYEQYF; cdr3_nt: TGTGCCAGCAGCGTAGGACTAGCTGGCATCTACGAGCAGTACTTC
v_call: TRBV4-2; j_call: TRBJ2-1; d_call: TRBD2; cdr3_aa: CASSQEGSGGSNEQFF; cdr3_nt: TGTGCCAGCAGCCAAGAGGGTAGCGGGGGTTCGAATGAGCAGTTCTTC
v_call: TRBV7-2; j_call: TRBJ2-7; d_call: TRBD1; cdr3_aa: CASSSYRGRVAYEQYF; cdr3_nt: TGTGCCAGCAGCTCCTACAGGGGGCGCGTGGCCTACGAGCAGTACTTC
v_call: TRBV29-1; j_call: TRBJ2-1; d_call: .; cdr3_aa: CSVESFREGNEQFF; cdr3_nt: TGCAGCGTTGAATCTTTCCGGGAAGGCAATGAGCAGTTCTTC
v_call: TRBV4-1; j_call: TRBJ2-5; d_call: TRBD2; cdr3_aa: CASSQEGLAGVWETQYF; cdr3_nt: TGCGCCAGCAGCCAAGAAGGACTAGCGGGAGTTTGGGAGACCCAGTACTTC
v_call: TRBV4-1; j_call: TRBJ1-6; d_call: .; cdr3_aa: CASSQDWHSPLHF; cdr3_nt: TGCGCCAGCAGCCAAGATTGGCACTCACCCCTCCACTTT
v_call: TRBV5-4; j_call: TRBJ2-7; d_call: .; cdr3_aa: CASRGALDRYEQYF; cdr3_nt: TGTGCCAGCAGAGGCGCCCTCGACAGGTACGAGCAGTACTTC
v_call: TRBV6-5; j_call: TRBJ2-7; d_call: .; cdr3_aa: CASRILVGFYEQYF; cdr3_nt: TGTGCCAGCAGAATACTAGTCGGGTTCTACGAGCAGTACTTC
v_call: TRBV28; j_call: TRBJ2-3; d_call: .; cdr3_aa: CASTQRDTQYF; cdr3_nt: TGTGCCAGCACCCAGCGGGATACGCAGTATTTT
v_call: TRBV7-9; j_call: TRBJ2-1; d_call: TRBD1; cdr3_aa: CASSSGQEYYNEQFF; cdr3_nt: TGTGCCAGCAGCTCGGGACAGGAGTACTACAATGAGCAGTTCTTC
v_call: TRBV18; j_call: TRBJ1-1; d_call: .; cdr3_aa: CASSPPGRAHPNTEAFF; cdr3_nt: TGTGCCAGCTCACCACCCGGGAGAGCACACCCGAACACTGAAGCTTTCTTT
v_call: TRBV25-1; j_call: TRBJ1-1; d_call: .; cdr3_aa: CASIGTLRAFF; cdr3_nt: TGTGCCAGCATTGGGACTCTACGAGCTTTCTTT
v_call: TRBV18; j_call: TRBJ2-2; d_call: .; cdr3_aa: CASSPRTLQELFF; cdr3_nt: TGTGCCAGCTCACCGAGGACACTTCAAGAGCTGTTTTTT
v_call: TRBV4-1; j_call: TRBJ2-1; d_call: TRBD2; cdr3_aa: CASSQAGLAGVVNEQFF; cdr3_nt: TGCGCCAGCAGCCAAGCCGGACTAGCGGGAGTCGTCAATGAGCAGTTCTTC
v_call: TRBV4-1; j_call: TRBJ2-1; d_call: TRBD1; cdr3_aa: CASSQDSTGETEKVSEQFF; cdr3_nt: TGCGCCAGCAGCCAAGATTCAACAGGGGAGACGGAGAAGGTCTCTGAGCAGTTCTTC
v_call: TRBV11-1; j_call: TRBJ2-7; d_call: TRBD2; cdr3_aa: CASSFGGTLGRSSYEQYF; cdr3_nt: TGTGCCAGCAGCTTCGGGGGAACACTCGGGAGGAGCTCCTACGAGCAGTACTTC